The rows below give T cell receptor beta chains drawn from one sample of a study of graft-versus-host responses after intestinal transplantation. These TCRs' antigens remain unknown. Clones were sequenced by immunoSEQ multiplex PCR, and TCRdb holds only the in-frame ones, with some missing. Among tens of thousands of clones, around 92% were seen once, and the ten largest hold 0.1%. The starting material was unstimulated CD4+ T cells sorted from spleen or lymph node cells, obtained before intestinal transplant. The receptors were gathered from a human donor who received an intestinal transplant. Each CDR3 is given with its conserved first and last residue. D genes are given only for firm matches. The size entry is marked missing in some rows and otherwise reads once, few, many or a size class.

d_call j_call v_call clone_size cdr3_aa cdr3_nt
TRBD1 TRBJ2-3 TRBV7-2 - CASSLGNRGTDTQYF TGTGCCAGCAGCTTAGGTAACAGGGGAACAGATACGCAGTATTTT
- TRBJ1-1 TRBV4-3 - CASSQDWAGSEAFF TGCGCCAGCAGCCAAGATTGGGCAGGTTCTGAAGCTTTCTTT
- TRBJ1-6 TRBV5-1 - CASSGGGSPLHF TGCGCCAGCAGCGGAGGAGGGTCACCCCTCCACTTT
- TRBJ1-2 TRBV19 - CASSSRGGGYGYTF TGTGCCAGTAGTTCCCGGGGGGGCGGCTATGGCTACACCTTC
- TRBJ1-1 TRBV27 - CASSPPMAGLRVRTEAFF TGTGCCAGCAGTCCCCCAATGGCAGGATTGAGGGTGCGGACTGAAGCTTTCTTT
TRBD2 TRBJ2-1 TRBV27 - CASRSILAGAYNEQFF TGTGCCAGCAGATCAATCCTAGCGGGCGCCTACAATGAGCAGTTCTTC
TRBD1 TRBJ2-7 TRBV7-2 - CASSLAGNLATGTGGYEQYF TGTGCCAGCAGCTTAGCGGGAAATCTAGCCACCGGGACAGGGGGCTACGAGCAGTACTTC
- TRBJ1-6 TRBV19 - CASSIATGINSPLHF TGTGCCAGTAGTATCGCTACAGGTATTAATTCACCCCTCCACTTT
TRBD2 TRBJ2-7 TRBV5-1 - CASTWGGSVDEQYF TGCGCCAGCACCTGGGGGGGAAGCGTCGACGAGCAGTACTTC
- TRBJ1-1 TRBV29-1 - CSVNPGHTGTEAFF TGCAGCGTTAATCCAGGGCACACAGGTACTGAAGCTTTCTTT
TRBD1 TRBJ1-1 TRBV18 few CASSPDRGQAFF TGTGCCAGCTCACCGGACAGGGGGCAAGCTTTCTTT
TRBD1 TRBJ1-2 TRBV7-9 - CASGGQGKNYGYTF TGTGCCAGCGGGGGACAGGGGAAGAACTATGGCTACACCTTC
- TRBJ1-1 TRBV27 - CASSPTGGMNTEAFF TGTGCCAGCAGTCCGACGGGGGGGATGAACACTGAAGCTTTCTTT
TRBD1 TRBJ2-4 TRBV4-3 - CASSQEGGRAGQGAKNIQYF TGCGCCAGCAGCCAAGAGGGAGGACGCGCGGGACAGGGGGCCAAAAACATTCAGTACTTC
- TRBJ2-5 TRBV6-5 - CASREGGWETQYF TGTGCCAGCAGAGAGGGGGGGTGGGAGACCCAGTACTTC
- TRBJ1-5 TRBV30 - CAWSTPGHRNQPQHF TGTGCCTGGAGTACTCCGGGACATCGTAATCAGCCCCAGCATTTT
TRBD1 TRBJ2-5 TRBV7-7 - CASSLDRDRGPGETQYF TGTGCCAGCAGCTTAGATCGGGACAGGGGGCCAGGGGAGACCCAGTACTTC
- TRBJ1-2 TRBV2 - CASSLGSGVYGYTF TGTGCCAGCAGTCTGGGATCAGGGGTCTATGGCTACACCTTC
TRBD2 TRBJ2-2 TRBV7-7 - CASSPGLASGELFF TGTGCCAGCAGCCCGGGACTAGCTTCCGGGGAGCTGTTTTTT
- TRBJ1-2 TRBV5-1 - CASSLRWGQDYGYTF TGCGCCAGCAGCCTGAGGTGGGGGCAGGACTATGGCTACACCTTC
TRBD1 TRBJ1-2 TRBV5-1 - CASGQGADYGYTF TGCGCCAGCGGACAGGGGGCGGACTATGGCTACACCTTC
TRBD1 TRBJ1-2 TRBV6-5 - CASSYLGTGVSYGYTF TGTGCCAGCAGTTACTTAGGGACAGGGGTTAGCTATGGCTACACCTTC
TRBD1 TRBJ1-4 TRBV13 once CASSSDRPNEKLFF TGTGCCAGCAGCTCGGACAGGCCAAATGAAAAACTGTTTTTT
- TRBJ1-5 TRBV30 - CAWSMSDAQPQHF TGTGCCTGGAGTATGTCAGATGCCCAACCCCAGCATTTT
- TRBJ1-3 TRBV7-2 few CASSLDRSFSGNTIYF TGTGCCAGCAGCTTAGATCGGTCATTCTCTGGAAACACCATATATTTT
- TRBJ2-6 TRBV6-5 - CASRISGYGANVLTF TGTGCCAGCAGGATTTCAGGGTACGGGGCCAACGTCCTGACTTTC
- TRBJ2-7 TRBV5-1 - CASSQTAGASSYEQYF TGCGCCAGCAGCCAGACGGCGGGGGCAAGCTCCTACGAGCAGTACTTC
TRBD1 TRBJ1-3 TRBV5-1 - CASSSGTGFAENTIYF TGCGCCAGCAGCTCCGGGACAGGGTTTGCCGAAAACACCATATATTTT
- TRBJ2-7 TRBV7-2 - CASSLVRAREQYF TGTGCCAGCAGCTTAGTCAGGGCGCGCGAGCAGTACTTC
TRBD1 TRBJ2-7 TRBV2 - CASRTGVWQYF TGTGCCAGCAGGACAGGGGTTTGGCAGTACTTC
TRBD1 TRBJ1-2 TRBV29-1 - CSVDPGGVYGYTF TGCAGCGTTGACCCAGGGGGAGTCTATGGCTACACCTTC
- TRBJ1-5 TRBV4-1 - CASSQEGGGGQPQHF TGCGCCAGCAGCCAAGAGGGGGGAGGGGGACAGCCCCAGCATTTT
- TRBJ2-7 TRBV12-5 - CASGPYGVDYEQYF TGTGCTAGTGGTCCCTATGGGGTCGACTACGAGCAGTACTTC
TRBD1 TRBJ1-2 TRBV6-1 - CASSSPGQGYGYTF TGTGCCAGCAGTTCGCCGGGACAGGGATATGGCTACACCTTC
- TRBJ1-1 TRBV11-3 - CASSPSLGQNTEAFF TGTGCCAGCAGCCCCTCCTTGGGACAGAACACTGAAGCTTTCTTT
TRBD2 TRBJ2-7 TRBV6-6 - CASRPGLAAYEQYF TGTGCCAGCAGACCCGGGCTAGCGGCCTACGAGCAGTACTTC
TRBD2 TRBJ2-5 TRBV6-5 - CASRRGGQETQYF TGTGCCAGCAGGCGGGGGGGGCAAGAGACCCAGTACTTC